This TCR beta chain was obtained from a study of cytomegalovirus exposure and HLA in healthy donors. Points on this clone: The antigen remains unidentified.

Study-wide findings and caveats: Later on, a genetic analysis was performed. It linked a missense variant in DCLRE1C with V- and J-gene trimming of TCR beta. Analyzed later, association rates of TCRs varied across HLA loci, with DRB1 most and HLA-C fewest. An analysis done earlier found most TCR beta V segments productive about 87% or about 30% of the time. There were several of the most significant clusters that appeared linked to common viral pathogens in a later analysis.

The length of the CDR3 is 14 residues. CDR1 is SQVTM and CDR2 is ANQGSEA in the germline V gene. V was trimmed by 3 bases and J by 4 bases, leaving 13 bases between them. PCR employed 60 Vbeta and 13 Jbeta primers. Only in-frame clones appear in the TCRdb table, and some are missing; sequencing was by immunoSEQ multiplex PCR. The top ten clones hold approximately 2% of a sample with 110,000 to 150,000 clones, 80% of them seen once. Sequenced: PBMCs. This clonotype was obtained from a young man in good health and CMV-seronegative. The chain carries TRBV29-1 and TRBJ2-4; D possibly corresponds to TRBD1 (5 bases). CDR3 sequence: CSVDKAGIKNIQYF. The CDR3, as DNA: TGCAGCGTTGACAAGGCAGGGATTAAAAACATTCAGTACTTC.